The clone carrying this T cell receptor (beta chain) was seen only a few times. Antigen unknown. The libraries were made with immunoSEQ v3.0 at survey level. Assay used: immunoSEQ multiplex PCR; TCRdb lists only in-frame clones, some missing. The table records 20,000 to 25,000 clones, approximately 92% of them present only once. The germline V gene has CDR1 SQVTM and CDR2 ANQGSEA. CDR3 length: 13 residues. V lost 6 bases, J lost 3 bases, and 12 bases lay in between. The data stem from a study of long-term antiretroviral therapy in people with HIV. Study-wide findings and caveats: Older ART regimens were possibly in use when the blood was collected between the mid-2000s and the late 2010s.

The input for sequencing was unsorted PBMCs, taken 4.4 years after starting antiretroviral therapy. The chain couples TRBV29-1 to TRBJ1-5, with D possibly TRBD1 on 5 matching bases. The clonotype originates from a woman in her forties or fifties with HIV. The CDR3 DNA is TGCAGCGTCCTCGGGGACCTCAATCAGCCCCAGCATTTT. Translating gives CSVLGDLNQPQHF. Full variable domain (rest looked up from reference TRBV29-1 and TRBJ1-5): SAVISQKPSRDICQRGTSLTIQCQVDSQVTMMFWYRQQPGQSLTLIATANQGSEATYESGFVIDKFPISRPNLTFSTLTVSNMSPEDSSIYLCSVLGDLNQPQHFGDGTRLSIL.